One sample yielded the 5 T cell receptor beta chains listed below, sequenced in a study of blood T cell repertoires in COVID-19. The table came from immunoSEQ multiplex PCR; TCRdb's copy has only in-frame clones and leaves some out. This table has 400,000 or so clones, around 90% appearing once. Sequencing used PBMCs or T cells enriched from blood (not recorded which). The receptor source for this set is a woman aged 40 to 50 with acute COVID-19.

V usage is TRBV19 and J usage is TRBJ1-6; unclear D gene. V dropped 5 bases and J dropped 10 bases, with 15 bases sitting between them. Germline V CDR1 and CDR2: LNHDA, SQIVND (reference sequence). This CDR3 is built from 14 residues. The CDR3 loop is CASSPYRGRSPLHF. CDR3 bases: TGTGCCAGTAGTCCATACCGCGGTCGATCACCCCTCCACTTT.

This clone was picked up one time. The gene calls are TRBV7-9 and TRBJ1-2, with D possibly TRBD1 on 6 matching bases. The CDR3 totals 15 residues. Germline V gene lookup returns CDR1 SEHNR and CDR2 FQNEAQ (reference sequence). Trimming removed 3 bases from V and 6 bases from J, with 17 bases in between. CDR3 coding DNA: TGTGCCAGCAGCTTGTCGACAGGAGCACCGGATGGCTACACCTTC. This encodes CASSLSTGAPDGYTF.

This clone was recorded once. The J gene is TRBJ2-3, the V gene TRBV3-1 (or the pseudogene TRBV3-2); 7 bases fit TRBD1. CDR3 length: 14 amino acids. Per germline, CDR1 LGHDT and CDR2 YNNKEL (reference sequence). V was pared by 4 bases and J by 5 bases, with 6 bases of the junction left unmatched. CDR3 DNA sequence: TGTGCCAGCAGCCGCGCCGACAGGGTAGATACGCAGTATTTT. Protein product: CASSRADRVDTQYF.

The genes are TRBV9 and TRBJ2-3; 12 bases map to TRBD1. V was pared by 3 bases and J by 6 bases, with 11 bases of the junction left unmatched. This CDR3 is built from 17 residues. Germline V CDR1 and CDR2: SGDLS, YYNGEE. The CDR3 here is CASSAQGTGGAFDTQYF. In DNA, the CDR3 is TGTGCCAGCAGCGCCCAAGGGACAGGGGGCGCCTTCGATACGCAGTATTTT.

This chain connects TRBV5-1 to TRBJ2-1; TRBD1 matches at 7 bases. The V gene's germline CDR1 is SGHRS and CDR2 YFSETQ. The CDR3 sequence is 14 residues long. V gave up 5 bases and J gave up 5 bases; unmatched junction bases: 7. The CDR3 is CASSTGDVNNEQFF. CDR3 DNA sequence: TGCGCCAGCAGTACAGGGGACGTAAACAATGAGCAGTTCTTC.